This TCR beta chain was found in a study of metastatic and nonmetastatic thyroid tumors. About the study: The authors compared repertoires across blood and tumor or nodule tissue from malignant and benign thyroid patients. Overall study findings and caveats: Significantly higher TCR beta diversity was reportedly seen in malignant thyroid tumors than benign nodules, in blood and tumor.

As originally analysed: Built for papillary thyroid cancer, a distant-metastasis classifier drew on CDR3 differences across clinicopathological groups. MiXCR was used by TCRdb to re-call the PCR reads. These V and J calls originate from TCRdb's pipeline instead of the authors' own analysis. The sample carries about 40,000 clones, around 18% recorded once. Each patient went into thyroid surgery without having received any treatment. This clone was recorded many times. Its target is not known. This CDR3 has 14 residues. Germline CDR1 reads SGHRS; CDR2 reads YFSETQ. V dropped 5 bases and J dropped 5; count of bases not matched to a gene: 10.

Sequenced: tumor tissue. The chain employs TRBV5-1 and TRBJ2-7; 7 bases map to TRBD2. The sequence was collected from a female donor with papillary thyroid cancer or a benign thyroid nodule (not recorded which). Some clones in this sample may be carry-over from other donors' samples. Written as DNA, the CDR3 is TGCGCCAGCAGGCCAATAGCGGGTAACCACGAGCAGTACTTC. Residues: CASRPIAGNHEQYF.